This T cell receptor (beta chain) was captured by sequencing in a study of T-cell memory formation after mild COVID-19. In TCRdb, the 5' RACE reads were re-called with MiXCR into one record per CDR3 protein. The sample includes 410,000 or so distinct CDR3 sequences, 20% to 30% of them seen just once. J lost 7 bases, V lost 8 bases, and 10 bases had no gene match. CDR3 size: 13 residues. The genes are TRBV12-3 or TRBV12-4 and TRBJ2-5, with 7 nucleotides matching TRBD2. The receptor comes from an adult woman who had mild COVID-19 (a few samples of this study predate the infection). Cell type and time point are not known. Sequenced sample: PBMCs or a T cell subset sorted from them (not recorded which). CDR3 loop: CASRLAAAGTQYF. The CDR3, as DNA: TGTGCCAGCCGGCTAGCGGCCGCGGGGACCCAGTACTTC.